A selection of T cell receptor beta chains follows, all from one sample in a study of OX40 agonist ivuxolimab in advanced cancers. Sequenced by immunoSEQ multiplex PCR; TCRdb stores in-frame clones only, minus some. The data hold 40,000 to 45,000 clones, with around 84% observed a single time. The sequencing here drew on CD4+ or CD8+ T cells sorted from blood, taken in a trial of the OX40 agonist ivuxolimab. The origin of the receptors is an adult with an advanced solid tumor such as melanoma, head and neck, liver or kidney cancer. Each CDR3 is given with its conserved first and last residue. The D gene is left open where the match is weak. Some rows mark clone size as missing; the rest say once, few, many or name a class of expanded clone.

TRBD1	-	TRBJ2-4	TRBV9	CASSGQGVSQNIQYF	TGTGCCAGCAGCGGACAGGGGGTTTCCCAAAACATTCAGTACTTC
-	-	TRBJ1-2	TRBV5-8	CASSLGTSNYGYTF	TGTGCCAGCAGCTTAGGGACGTCTAACTATGGCTACACCTTC
-	-	TRBJ2-3	TRBV6-6	CASQRGSTDTQYF	TGTGCCAGCCAGCGAGGGAGCACAGATACGCAGTATTTT
-	-	TRBJ2-2	TRBV4-2	CASSQEDSRPGELFF	TGTGCCAGCAGCCAAGAGGATAGCAGGCCCGGGGAGCTGTTTTTT
-	-	TRBJ1-1	TRBV6-5	CASSEAFF	TGTGCCAGCAGTGAAGCTTTCTTT
TRBD1	once	TRBJ1-2	TRBV4-3	CASSQEFTGASGYTF	TGCGCCAGCAGCCAAGAGTTCACAGGGGCGTCTGGCTACACCTTC
-	-	TRBJ1-1	TRBV28	CASSLIGPNTEAFF	TGTGCCAGCAGTTTAATCGGCCCGAACACTGAAGCTTTCTTT
-	-	TRBJ1-1	TRBV19	CASSIPRVMNTEAFF	TGTGCCAGTAGTATCCCCCGGGTGATGAACACTGAAGCTTTCTTT
-	-	TRBJ2-4	TRBV13	CASSLDGKNIQYF	TGTGCCAGCAGCTTAGACGGTAAAAACATTCAGTACTTC
-	-	TRBJ2-1	TRBV19	CASSRRDAAYNEQFF	TGTGCCAGTAGTAGGAGAGACGCGGCCTACAATGAGCAGTTCTTC
-	-	TRBJ2-2	TRBV9	CASSFRVYTGELFF	TGTGCCAGCAGCTTCCGGGTCTACACCGGGGAGCTGTTTTTT
-	-	TRBJ2-5	TRBV18	CASLHVPQETQYF	TGTGCCAGCTTACACGTTCCACAAGAGACCCAGTACTTC
TRBD2	-	TRBJ2-4	TRBV28	CASSLAGGNIQYF	TGTGCCAGCAGTTTAGCGGGGGGAAACATTCAGTACTTC
-	-	TRBJ1-5	TRBV29-1	CSVGAQGNQPQHF	TGCAGCGTTGGGGCCCAAGGGAATCAGCCCCAGCATTTT
TRBD1	once	TRBJ2-6	TRBV28	CASSLWTGQGASGANVLTF	TGTGCCAGCAGTTTATGGACGGGACAGGGGGCATCTGGGGCCAACGTCCTGACTTTC
-	-	TRBJ2-3	TRBV6-6	CASRYTSPDTQYF	TGTGCCAGCAGATACACTAGCCCAGATACGCAGTATTTT
TRBD2	-	TRBJ2-5	TRBV27	CASSLYPQGGRSGGAQETQYF	TGTGCCAGCAGTTTATATCCCCAGGGGGGGAGGAGCGGGGGGGCTCAGGAGACCCAGTACTTC
-	-	TRBJ1-4	TRBV29-1	CSVGSVNEKLFF	TGCAGCGTTGGGTCAGTTAATGAAAAACTGTTTTTT
-	once	TRBJ2-7	TRBV6-6	CASSYQPGDPAYEQYF	TGTGCCAGCAGTTACCAACCGGGGGACCCAGCCTACGAGCAGTACTTC
TRBD1	-	TRBJ2-2	TRBV9	CASSASGQIYTGELFF	TGTGCCAGCAGCGCCTCGGGACAGATCTACACCGGGGAGCTGTTTTTT
-	-	TRBJ2-6	TRBV6-1	CASSVGPPLSGANVLTF	TGTGCCAGCAGTGTAGGACCGCCACTCTCTGGGGCCAACGTCCTGACTTTC
-	-	TRBJ2-7	TRBV5-1	CASSEDYLYEQYF	TGCGCCAGCAGCGAGGACTACTTGTACGAGCAGTACTTC
-	-	TRBJ1-5	TRBV19	CASSDMIDGNQPQHF	TGTGCCAGTAGTGATATGATCGACGGCAATCAGCCCCAGCATTTT
TRBD2	few	TRBJ2-1	TRBV10-3	CAISESMGAGEYNEQFF	TGTGCCATCAGTGAGTCGATGGGTGCGGGGGAGTACAATGAGCAGTTCTTC